This T cell receptor (beta chain) was captured by sequencing in a study of beta chain features in type 1 diabetes. The study's findings and limits: In all four CD4+ subsets, TCRB CDR3 length was significantly, moderately reduced in type 1 diabetes.

Turning to this clone: Its target is not known.

Investigators reverse transcribed all isolated RNA, so they sequenced expressed TCRB transcripts. The table came from immunoSEQ multiplex PCR; TCRdb's copy has only in-frame clones and leaves some out. The sample holds some 700,000 clones, over 10% seen once. V dropped 4 bases and J dropped 1 base, with 10 bases sitting between them. The V gene's germline CDR1 is SGDLS and CDR2 YYNGEE. This CDR3 is built from 14 residues. The sample taken for sequencing was naive CD4+ T cells from blood. The chain employs TRBV9 and TRBJ2-3, with D unresolved. This TCR was recovered from a man aged 18 to 30 with type 1 diabetes. In nucleotides, the CDR3 is TGTGCCAGCAGCACCATTACAGGCACAGATACGCAGTATTTT. The encoded protein is CASSTITGTDTQYF.